A selection of T cell receptor beta chains follows, all from one sample in a study of response to subunit inactivated influenza vaccine. TCRdb passed the RT-PCR reads through MiXCR, listing each CDR3 protein once. The sample includes over 300,000 distinct CDR3 sequences, roughly a fifth seen only once; the top ten take 10%. The sequences come from PBMCs from blood, collected 21 months after vaccination. These receptors originate from a man between 50 and 70 years old who received an inactivated influenza vaccine. The CDR3 runs from the conserved cysteine through the conserved F or W. The D gene is left open where the match is weak. Expanded clones are given a class, and other clones once, few, many or no size at all.

D: -; V: TRBV6-5; size: -; J: TRBJ1-2; DNA: TGTGCCAGCAGTCCCTCTAGAACAGGGCTCTATGGCTACACCTTC; CDR3: CASSPSRTGLYGYTF
D: -; V: TRBV4-1; size: -; J: TRBJ1-4; DNA: TGCGCCAGCAGCCTCCTAGGGGGAGGAGAAAAACTGTTTTTT; CDR3: CASSLLGGGEKLFF
D: -; V: TRBV20-1; size: -; J: TRBJ2-7; DNA: TGCAGTGCTAGAGAATTGACTGGCACCTACGAGCAGTACTTC; CDR3: CSARELTGTYEQYF
D: -; V: TRBV4-1; size: many; J: TRBJ2-1; DNA: TGCGCCAGCAAGGGGATCTCCTACAATGAGCAGTTCTTC; CDR3: CASKGISYNEQFF
D: -; V: TRBV20-1; size: -; J: TRBJ2-6; DNA: TGCAGTGCTAGTGATACAGGTTACTCTGGGGCCAACGTCCTGACTTTC; CDR3: CSASDTGYSGANVLTF
D: -; V: TRBV29-1; size: -; J: TRBJ2-3; DNA: TGCAGCGTTGAAGATCCTAAGGGAATCACAGATACGCAGTATTTT; CDR3: CSVEDPKGITDTQYF
D: TRBD1; V: TRBV12-3/TRBV12-4; size: few; J: TRBJ1-2; DNA: TGTGCCAGCAGCCATAACATGGGGACAGGGGGCGAGGACTATGGCTACACCTTC; CDR3: CASSHNMGTGGEDYGYTF
D: TRBD1; V: TRBV7-3; size: -; J: TRBJ1-2; DNA: TGTGCCAGCTGGGATGAGGACAGGGGGTACGACTATGGCTACACCTTC; CDR3: CASWDEDRGYDYGYTF
D: -; V: TRBV5-6; size: few; J: TRBJ1-6; DNA: TGTGCCAGCAGCTTTTTCGGGAGCTCCTATAATTCACCCCTCCACTTT; CDR3: CASSFFGSSYNSPLHF
D: TRBD1; V: TRBV20-1; size: -; J: TRBJ1-2; DNA: TGCAGTGCTAGAGGGCCAGGGGGGAACACCTTC; CDR3: CSARGPGGNTF
D: TRBD2; V: TRBV7-2; size: -; J: TRBJ2-3; DNA: TGTGCCAGCAGCTACTCTGCCGGGACTAGCGGCACAGATACGCAGTATTTT; CDR3: CASSYSAGTSGTDTQYF
D: -; V: TRBV7-8; size: -; J: TRBJ1-4; DNA: TGTGCCAGCAGCCCTCGAAGCGGGGGAGCGTCTGGAAAACTGTTTTTT; CDR3: CASSPRSGGASGKLFF
D: -; V: TRBV25-1; size: -; J: TRBJ1-1; DNA: TGTGCCAGCAGTGCGTCTCTGGCAGGGAGGAACACTGAAGCTTTCTTT; CDR3: CASSASLAGRNTEAFF
D: -; V: TRBV3-1; size: -; J: TRBJ2-2; DNA: TGTGCCAGCAGCCAAGAGCTGCGACACACGAACACCGGGGAGCTGTTTTTT; CDR3: CASSQELRHTNTGELFF
D: TRBD2; V: TRBV5-6; size: -; J: TRBJ2-2; DNA: TGTGCCAGCAGCGTAACTAGCGGCAGAGGGTTAAACACCGGGGAGCTGTTTTTT; CDR3: CASSVTSGRGLNTGELFF
D: TRBD1; V: TRBV12-3/TRBV12-4; size: -; J: TRBJ1-1; DNA: TGTGCCAGCAGCCGGCCCGGACAGGGTTTCACTGAAGCTTTCTTT; CDR3: CASSRPGQGFTEAFF
D: -; V: TRBV20-1; size: -; J: TRBJ1-1; DNA: TGCAGTGCTGACCTACAGGGATCGAAAGAAGCTTTCTTT; CDR3: CSADLQGSKEAFF
D: -; V: TRBV11-2; size: few; J: TRBJ1-4; DNA: TGTGCCAGCAGCTTTGGGGCGTTCGGGGAAAAACTGTTTTTT; CDR3: CASSFGAFGEKLFF
D: -; V: TRBV6-5; size: many; J: TRBJ1-5; DNA: TGTGCCAGCAGTTACTCGGGCAGAAACCTATATAGCAATCAGCCCCAGCATTTT; CDR3: CASSYSGRNLYSNQPQHF
D: -; V: TRBV10-3; size: -; J: TRBJ1-1; DNA: TGTGCCATCCGACGGACAGACCTCCTGAGGAACACTGAAGCTTTCTTT; CDR3: CAIRRTDLLRNTEAFF
D: -; V: TRBV6-2/TRBV6-3; size: -; J: TRBJ2-7; DNA: TGTGCCGGACCTGACGCCACCTACGAGCAGTACTTC; CDR3: CAGPDATYEQYF
D: -; V: TRBV11-1; size: many; J: TRBJ1-1; DNA: TGTGCCAGCAGCTTATATGGGAGGACTGAAGCTTTCTTT; CDR3: CASSLYGRTEAFF
D: TRBD2; V: TRBV20-1; size: -; J: TRBJ2-1; DNA: TGCAGTGCTAGAGATTCACCCGGACTAGCGGGAATCAATGAGCAGTTCTTC; CDR3: CSARDSPGLAGINEQFF
D: TRBD1; V: TRBV5-4; size: few; J: TRBJ2-5; DNA: TGTGCCAGCAGCTCCAAGACAGGGGGCGAGACCCAGTACTTC; CDR3: CASSSKTGGETQYF
D: TRBD1; V: TRBV12-3/TRBV12-4; size: many; J: TRBJ1-1; DNA: TGTGCCAGCAGTCCAAGACAGGGAAGGGTAGCTGAAGCTTTCTTT; CDR3: CASSPRQGRVAEAFF
D: TRBD1; V: TRBV12-3/TRBV12-4; size: -; J: TRBJ1-1; DNA: TGTGCCAGCAGTTTAGTGGACAGGGCGGACACTGAAGCTTTCTTT; CDR3: CASSLVDRADTEAFF
D: -; V: TRBV12-3/TRBV12-4; size: many; J: TRBJ1-3; DNA: TGTGCCAGCAGTCCCCGACATAGCTCTGGAAACACCATATATTTT; CDR3: CASSPRHSSGNTIYF
D: -; V: TRBV5-6; size: few; J: TRBJ1-5; DNA: TGTGCCAGCAGCTTTTCAGGTCACGAGGCCCAGCATTTT; CDR3: CASSFSGHEAQHF
D: -; V: TRBV27; size: few; J: TRBJ1-4; DNA: TGTGCCAGCAGTTTAGGGGGGTCATTAAAGGAAAAACTGTTTTTT; CDR3: CASSLGGSLKEKLFF
D: TRBD1; V: TRBV4-2; size: -; J: TRBJ2-3; DNA: TGTGCCAGCAGCCAGACAGGGGGCGCATATACGCAGTATTTT; CDR3: CASSQTGGAYTQYF
D: -; V: TRBV5-6; size: -; J: TRBJ1-1; DNA: TGTGCCAGCAGGGGGCGGGGAGGCGCTGAAGCTTTCTTT; CDR3: CASRGRGGAEAFF
D: -; V: TRBV6-2/TRBV6-3; size: few; J: TRBJ1-1; DNA: TGTGCCAGCAGTTACTCGATTTCCAGGACGAACACTGAAGCTTTCTTT; CDR3: CASSYSISRTNTEAFF
D: -; V: TRBV20-1; size: few; J: TRBJ2-7; DNA: TGCAGTGCTAGGGATAAACTAGGAGGGGGCGAGCAGTACTTC; CDR3: CSARDKLGGGEQYF
D: -; V: TRBV20-1; size: -; J: TRBJ2-1; DNA: TGCAGTGCTCCGGTGAGATTAGCGTACTACAATGAGCAGTTCTTC; CDR3: CSAPVRLAYYNEQFF
D: -; V: TRBV10-2; size: -; J: TRBJ2-3; DNA: TGCGCCAGCAGTTCACATCCTAGCACAGATACGCAGTATTTT; CDR3: CASSSHPSTDTQYF